The next 2 T cell receptor beta chains were all read from a single sample in a study of cytomegalovirus exposure and HLA in healthy donors. The PCR contained 60 Vbeta and 13 Jbeta primers. Data came from immunoSEQ multiplex PCR; TCRdb stores just in-frame clones and leaves some out. The profile shows around 120,000 clones, roughly 80% of them singletons. Sequenced sample: PBMCs. Source of these receptors: a man aged 55-75 years in good health and CMV-seropositive.

The rearrangement uses TRBV6-1 and TRBJ2-7; TRBD1 agrees at 7 bases. The germline V gene encodes CDR1 MNHNS and CDR2 SASEGT. V lost 3 bases to trimming and J lost 1 base; unmatched junction nucleotides: 6. The CDR3 consists of 15 residues. CDR3 in DNA: TGTGCCAGCAGTGAGACAGGGTTTGGTTCCTACGAGCAGTACTTC. Residues: CASSETGFGSYEQYF.

The chain links TRBV7-3 to TRBJ2-7, with TRBD2 matching over 13 bases. The CDR3 sequence is 15 residues long. Germline CDR1 reads SGHTA; CDR2 reads FQGTGA. The V segment lost 2 bases and the J segment 5 bases; nucleotides outside the gene matches: 3. This CDR3 reads CASSLGTSGKDEQYF. CDR3 nucleotides: TGTGCCAGCAGCTTAGGGACTAGCGGGAAGGACGAGCAGTACTTC. Drawing the rest from reference TRBV7-3 and TRBJ2-7, the complete variable domain is GAGVSQTPSNKVTEKGKYVELRCDPISGHTALYWYRQSLGQGPEFLIYFQGTGAADDSGLPNDRFFAVRPEGSVSTLKIQRTERGDSAVYLCASSLGTSGKDEQYFGPGTRLTVT.